The T cell receptor (beta chain) described here comes from a study of OX40 agonist ivuxolimab in advanced cancers. Study observations and caveats: Low levels of normalized T-cell clonal expansion also appeared in some nonresponders.

Only in-frame clones appear in the TCRdb table, and some are missing; sequencing was by immunoSEQ multiplex PCR. The profile covers about 84,000 clones, with 75% to 90% appearing a single time and roughly 2.7% taken by the ten largest. As concerns this clone: Its antigen is undetermined.

Germline CDR1 and CDR2: WSHSY and SAAADI. The CDR3 contains 16 residues. With 7 bases removed from V and 2 bases from J, the gap between germline ends came to 19 bases. The sequencing here drew on CD4+ or CD8+ T cells sorted from blood, taken in a trial of the OX40 agonist ivuxolimab. This receptor was taken from an adult with an advanced solid tumor such as melanoma, head and neck, liver or kidney cancer. V gene TRBV10-2 combines with J gene TRBJ2-3; perhaps TRBD1 as D (5 bases). CDR3 in DNA: TGCGCCAGCACGTCGGATATAAAGGGGTCCACAGATACGCAGTATTTT. As protein: CASTSDIKGSTDTQYF.